This T cell receptor beta chain was recorded in a study of T cell repertoires in cytomegalovirus infection. Overall study: CMV infection plus the matching HLA type was flagged by public TCR beta signatures.

The sample holds a few counts of this clonotype. A single record per CDR3 protein comes from TCRdb applying MiXCR to the reads. The repertoire holds under 150,000 distinct CDR3 sequences, roughly 9% seen once, with roughly 9.1% in the top ten. The CDR3 extends over 16 amino acids. The J segment lost 1 base and the V segment lost 5 bases, leaving 12 bases of the junction unmatched. Germline-derived CDR1 and CDR2 are DFQATT and SNEGSKA (reference sequence). The specimen sequenced was PBMCs. This sequence originates from a human donor in good health (CMV status not recorded). Some clones in this sample may be carry-over from other donors' samples. This rearrangement joins TRBV20-1 to TRBJ2-5, with 8 bases that match TRBD2. The CDR3 loop reads CSASLDGGASQETQYF. CDR3 in DNA: TGCAGTGCTTCCCTCGACGGGGGGGCCTCCCAAGAGACCCAGTACTTC.